This record covers a single T cell receptor (beta chain). The antigen is not known. Antigen-specific CD4+ T cells were expanded (with viral peptide pools) by the ViraFEST assay ahead of sequencing. Following 10 days of culture, CD4+ T cells were isolated. Either the BNT162b2 or mRNA-1273 vaccine was given to participants in two doses. This entry is derived from a study of vaccination effects on CD4 cells after COVID-19. Data came from immunoSEQ multiplex PCR; TCRdb stores just in-frame clones and leaves some out. The repertoire holds about 60,000 clones, with around four fifths as singletons. The CDR3 consists of 15 residues. V gave up 5 bases and J gave up 4 bases, with 14 bases separating them. Germline V CDR1 and CDR2: MNHEY, SMNVEV (reference sequence).

This clonotype originated in a human donor who received a COVID-19 vaccine. The V gene is TRBV27, the J gene TRBJ1-4, with a tentative D call TRBD1 (5 bases). The sample in question was CD4+ T cells from PBMCs cultured with HCoV-OC43 spike peptides, obtained after COVID-19 vaccination. Indicated subset: HCoV-OC43 spike overlapping peptide pool stimulation. CDR3 amino acids: CASSPPTGINEKLFF. CDR3 in DNA: TGTGCCAGCAGTCCCCCAACAGGTATTAATGAAAAACTGTTTTTT.